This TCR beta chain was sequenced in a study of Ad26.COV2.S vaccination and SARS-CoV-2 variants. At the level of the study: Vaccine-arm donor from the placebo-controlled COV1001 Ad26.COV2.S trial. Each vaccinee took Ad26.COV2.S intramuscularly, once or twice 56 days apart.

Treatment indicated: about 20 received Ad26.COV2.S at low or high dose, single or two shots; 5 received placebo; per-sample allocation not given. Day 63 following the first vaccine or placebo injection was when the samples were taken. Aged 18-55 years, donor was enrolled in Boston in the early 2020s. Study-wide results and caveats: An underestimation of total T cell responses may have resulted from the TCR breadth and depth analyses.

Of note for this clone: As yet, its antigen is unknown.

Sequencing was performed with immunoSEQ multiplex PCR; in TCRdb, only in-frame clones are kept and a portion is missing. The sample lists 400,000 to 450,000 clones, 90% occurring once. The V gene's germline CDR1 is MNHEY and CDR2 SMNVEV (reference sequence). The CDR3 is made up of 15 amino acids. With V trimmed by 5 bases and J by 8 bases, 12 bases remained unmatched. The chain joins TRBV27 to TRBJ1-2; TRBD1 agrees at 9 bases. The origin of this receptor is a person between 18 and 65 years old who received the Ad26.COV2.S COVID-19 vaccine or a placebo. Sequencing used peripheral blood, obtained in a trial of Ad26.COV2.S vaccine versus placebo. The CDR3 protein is CASSVIPGQGYGYTF. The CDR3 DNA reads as TGTGCCAGCAGTGTTATACCGGGACAGGGTTACGGCTACACCTTC.